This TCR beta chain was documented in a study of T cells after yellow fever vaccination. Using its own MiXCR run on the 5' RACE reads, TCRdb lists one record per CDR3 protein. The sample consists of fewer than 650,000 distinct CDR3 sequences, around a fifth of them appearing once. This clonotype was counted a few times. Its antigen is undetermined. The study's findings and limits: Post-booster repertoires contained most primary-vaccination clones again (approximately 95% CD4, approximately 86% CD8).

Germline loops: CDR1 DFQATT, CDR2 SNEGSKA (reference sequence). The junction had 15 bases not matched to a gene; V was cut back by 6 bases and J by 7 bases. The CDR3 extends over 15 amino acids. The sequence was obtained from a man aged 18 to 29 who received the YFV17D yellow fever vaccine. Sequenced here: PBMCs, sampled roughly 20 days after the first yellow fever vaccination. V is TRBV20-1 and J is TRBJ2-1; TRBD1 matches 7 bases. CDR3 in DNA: TGCAGTGCCCTTCGACAGGGCCGGGGAAGGAATGAGCAGTTCTTC. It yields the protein CSALRQGRGRNEQFF.